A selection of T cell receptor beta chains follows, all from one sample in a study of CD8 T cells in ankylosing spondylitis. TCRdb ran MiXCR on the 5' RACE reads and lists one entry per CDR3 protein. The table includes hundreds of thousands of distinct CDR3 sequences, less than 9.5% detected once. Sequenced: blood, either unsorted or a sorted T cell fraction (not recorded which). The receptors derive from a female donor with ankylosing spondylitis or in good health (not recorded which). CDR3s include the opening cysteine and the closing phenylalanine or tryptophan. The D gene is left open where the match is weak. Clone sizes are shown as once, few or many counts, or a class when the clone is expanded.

CDR3: CASTPSGAGNEQFF
DNA: TGCGCCAGCACCCCTTCGGGGGCTGGCAATGAGCAGTTCTTC
J: TRBJ2-1
D: .
size: many
V: TRBV5-1

CDR3: CASSSQGSADTQYF
DNA: TGTGCCAGCAGTTCGCAGGGGTCGGCAGATACGCAGTATTTT
J: TRBJ2-3
D: .
size: many
V: TRBV6-5

CDR3: CASSYSNTGELFF
DNA: TGTGCCAGCAGTTACTCTAACACCGGGGAGCTGTTTTTT
J: TRBJ2-2
D: .
size: many
V: TRBV12-3/TRBV12-4

CDR3: CSGENTEAFF
DNA: TGCAGCGGCGAAAACACTGAAGCTTTCTTT
J: TRBJ1-1
D: .
size: many
V: TRBV29-1

CDR3: CASSPFHGDAQYF
DNA: TGTGCCAGCAGCCCGTTTCACGGAGATGCGCAGTATTTT
J: TRBJ2-3
D: .
size: many
V: TRBV27

CDR3: CSASWRSRYEQYF
DNA: TGCAGTGCTAGTTGGCGGTCTCGCTACGAGCAGTACTTC
J: TRBJ2-7
D: .
size: many
V: TRBV20-1

CDR3: CASSPPRGGTADTQYF
DNA: TGTGCCAGCTCACCCCCTCGGGGGGGGACGGCAGATACGCAGTATTTT
J: TRBJ2-3
D: TRBD2
size: many
V: TRBV18

CDR3: CSAREEPNTGELFF
DNA: TGCAGTGCTAGGGAGGAACCGAACACCGGGGAGCTGTTTTTT
J: TRBJ2-2
D: .
size: many
V: TRBV20-1

CDR3: CASKYKSGTNTGELFF
DNA: TGTGCCAGCAAATATAAATCGGGGACGAACACCGGGGAGCTGTTTTTT
J: TRBJ2-2
D: .
size: many
V: TRBV7-6

CDR3: CASSPVPGLELQQYF
DNA: TGTGCCAGCAGTCCCGTACCCGGACTAGAGTTACAGCAGTACTTC
J: TRBJ2-7
D: TRBD2
size: many
V: TRBV6-2/TRBV6-3

CDR3: CASGSTAYNEQFF
DNA: TGCGCCAGCGGTTCCACGGCCTACAATGAGCAGTTCTTC
J: TRBJ2-1
D: .
size: many
V: TRBV4-3

CDR3: CASSLGQGQETQYF
DNA: TGTGCCAGCAGTTTGGGGCAGGGGCAAGAGACCCAGTACTTC
J: TRBJ2-5
D: .
size: many
V: TRBV12-3/TRBV12-4

CDR3: CASSKFGQGSTGANVLTF
DNA: TGCGCCAGCAGCAAATTTGGACAGGGAAGCACTGGGGCCAACGTCCTGACTTTC
J: TRBJ2-6
D: TRBD1
size: few
V: TRBV5-1

CDR3: CASSPPGQPSNEKLFF
DNA: TGTGCCAGCTCACCACCAGGACAACCATCTAATGAAAAACTGTTTTTT
J: TRBJ1-4
D: .
size: many
V: TRBV18

CDR3: CAIRTSGSPSSYNEQFF
DNA: TGTGCTATCCGGACTAGCGGGAGCCCCTCCAGCTACAATGAGCAGTTCTTC
J: TRBJ2-1
D: TRBD2
size: many
V: TRBV12-5